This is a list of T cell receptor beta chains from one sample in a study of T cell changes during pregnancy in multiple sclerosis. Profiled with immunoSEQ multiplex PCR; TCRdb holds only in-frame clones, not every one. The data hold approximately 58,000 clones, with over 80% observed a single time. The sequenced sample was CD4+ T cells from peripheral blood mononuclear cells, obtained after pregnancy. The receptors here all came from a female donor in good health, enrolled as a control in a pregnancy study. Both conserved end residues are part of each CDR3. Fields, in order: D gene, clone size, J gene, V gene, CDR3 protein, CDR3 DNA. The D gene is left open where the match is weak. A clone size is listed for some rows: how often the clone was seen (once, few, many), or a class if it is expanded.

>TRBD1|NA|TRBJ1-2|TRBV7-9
CASSLTTGIGYTF
TGTGCCAGCAGCTTAACGACAGGGATCGGCTACACCTTC
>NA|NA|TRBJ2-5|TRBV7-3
CASRPFPFGTLYF
TGTGCCAGCAGGCCCTTCCCTTTCGGGACTCTGTACTTC
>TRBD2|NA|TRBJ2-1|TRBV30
CACILAGGHREQFF
TGTGCCTGTATACTAGCGGGGGGGCATCGTGAGCAGTTCTTC
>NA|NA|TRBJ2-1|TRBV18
CASSPLGVQAYNEQFF
TGTGCCAGCTCACCACTAGGGGTTCAGGCCTACAATGAGCAGTTCTTC
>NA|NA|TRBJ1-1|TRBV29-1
CSVGLHLFPEAFF
TGCAGCGTTGGCCTCCACTTATTTCCTGAAGCTTTCTTT
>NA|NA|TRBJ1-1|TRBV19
CASSYGGGKTEAFF
TGTGCCAGTAGCTATGGTGGAGGGAAGACTGAAGCTTTCTTT
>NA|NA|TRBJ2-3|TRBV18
CASQDSTQYF
TGTGCCAGCCAGGACTCTACGCAGTATTTT
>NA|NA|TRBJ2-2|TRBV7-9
CASSLTANTGELFF
TGTGCCAGCAGCTTGACTGCAAACACCGGGGAGCTGTTTTTT
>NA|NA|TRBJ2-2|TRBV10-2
CASRWAPNTGELFF
TGCGCCAGCAGGTGGGCCCCGAACACCGGGGAGCTGTTTTTT
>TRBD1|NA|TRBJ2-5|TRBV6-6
CASRGGDRGETQYF
TGTGCCAGCAGGGGGGGAGACAGGGGTGAGACCCAGTACTTC
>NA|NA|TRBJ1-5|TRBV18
CASSQEARSNQPQHF
TGTGCCAGCTCACAGGAGGCCAGGAGCAATCAGCCCCAGCATTTT
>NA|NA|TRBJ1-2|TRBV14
CASSQVGKGHYYGYTF
TGTGCCAGCAGCCAAGTCGGGAAGGGACACTACTATGGCTACACCTTC
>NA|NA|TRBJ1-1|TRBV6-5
CASTLLGGTEAFF
TGTGCCAGCACTTTACTGGGGGGTACTGAAGCTTTCTTT
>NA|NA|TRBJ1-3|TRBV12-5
CASGLVLGGAGNTIYF
TGTGCTAGTGGTTTGGTACTGGGGGGAGCTGGAAACACCATATATTTT
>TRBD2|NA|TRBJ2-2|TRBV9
CASSVTSGGAAGELFF
TGTGCCAGCAGCGTGACTAGCGGGGGGGCCGCGGGGGAGCTGTTTTTT
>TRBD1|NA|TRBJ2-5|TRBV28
CASDPSTGGVVTQYF
TGTGCCAGCGACCCATCGACAGGGGGTGTCGTGACCCAGTACTTC
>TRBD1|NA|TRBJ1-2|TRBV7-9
CASSPRTGLDGYTF
TGTGCCAGCAGCCCCCGGACAGGGCTGGATGGCTACACCTTC
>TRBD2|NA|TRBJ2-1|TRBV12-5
CASGLGLAAYNEQFF
TGTGCTAGTGGTTTGGGCCTAGCGGCATACAATGAGCAGTTCTTC
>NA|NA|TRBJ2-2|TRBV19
CASNAGGYWGTGELFF
TGTGCCAGTAACGCAGGAGGGTATTGGGGCACCGGGGAGCTGTTTTTT
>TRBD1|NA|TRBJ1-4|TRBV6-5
CASRSTGGNEKLFF
TGTGCCAGCAGGTCGACAGGGGGTAATGAAAAACTGTTTTTT
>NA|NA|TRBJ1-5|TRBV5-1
CASSLGTDSNQPQHF
TGCGCCAGCAGCTTGGGGACAGATAGCAATCAGCCCCAGCATTTT
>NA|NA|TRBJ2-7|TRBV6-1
CASSEGGSGNYEQYF
TGTGCCAGCAGTGAAGGGGGATCGGGGAACTACGAGCAGTACTTC
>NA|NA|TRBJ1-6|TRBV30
CAWSVSVYNSPLHF
TGTGCCTGGAGTGTGTCAGTCTATAATTCACCCCTCCACTTT
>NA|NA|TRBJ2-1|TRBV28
CASSPVGGQYNEQFF
TGTGCCAGCAGCCCGGTCGGGGGTCAATACAATGAGCAGTTCTTC
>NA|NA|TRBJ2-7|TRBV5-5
CASSLSGNYEQYF
TGTGCCAGCAGCTTGAGCGGTAACTACGAGCAGTACTTC
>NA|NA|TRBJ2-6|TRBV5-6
CASSLGSTGYSGANVLTF
TGTGCCAGCAGCTTGGGTTCGACAGGCTACTCTGGGGCCAACGTCCTGACTTTC
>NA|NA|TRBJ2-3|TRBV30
CAWSGGSGPDTQYF
TGTGCCTGGAGTGGGGGTAGCGGCCCAGATACGCAGTATTTT
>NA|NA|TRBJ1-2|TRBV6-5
CASSERQVNYGYTF
TGTGCCAGCAGTGAAAGACAGGTTAACTATGGCTACACCTTC
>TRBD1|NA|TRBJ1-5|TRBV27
CASSLLRDSTNNQPQHF
TGTGCCAGCAGTTTACTCCGGGACAGTACGAACAATCAGCCCCAGCATTTT
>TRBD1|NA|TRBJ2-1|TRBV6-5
CASSHRGRHNEQFF
TGTGCCAGCAGTCACAGGGGGCGACACAATGAGCAGTTCTTC
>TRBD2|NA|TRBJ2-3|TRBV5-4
CASRISGGTDTQYF
TGTGCCAGCAGGATTAGCGGGGGCACAGATACGCAGTATTTT
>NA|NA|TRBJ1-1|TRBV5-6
CASSRGSYTMNTEAFF
TGTGCCAGCAGCCGGGGGTCCTACACGATGAACACTGAAGCTTTCTTT
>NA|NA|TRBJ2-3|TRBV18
CASSQQGRASTDTQYF
TGTGCCAGCTCACAGCAGGGCCGGGCTAGCACAGATACGCAGTATTTT
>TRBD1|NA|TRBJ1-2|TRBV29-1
CSVKPQGGNYGYTF
TGCAGCGTTAAGCCCCAGGGGGGTAACTATGGCTACACCTTC
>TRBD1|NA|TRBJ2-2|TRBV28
CASLPRDRGSEGELFF
TGTGCCAGCCTCCCCCGGGACAGGGGTTCGGAGGGGGAGCTGTTTTTT
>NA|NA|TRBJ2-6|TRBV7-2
CASSLASSPGANVLTF
TGTGCCAGCAGCTTAGCTAGCAGCCCTGGGGCCAACGTCCTGACTTTC
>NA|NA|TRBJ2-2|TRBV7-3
CASSLRGNTGELFF
TGTGCCAGCAGCTTACGGGGTAACACCGGGGAGCTGTTTTTT
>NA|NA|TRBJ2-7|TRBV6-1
CASSESTGYEQYF
TGTGCCAGCAGTGAATCGACAGGCTACGAGCAGTACTTC
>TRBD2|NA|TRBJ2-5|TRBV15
CATSRGASGEQETQYF
TGTGCCACCAGCAGAGGGGCTAGCGGGGAACAAGAGACCCAGTACTTC
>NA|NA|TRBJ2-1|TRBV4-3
CASSPEGRSYNEQFF
TGCGCCAGCAGCCCAGAGGGGCGCTCCTACAATGAGCAGTTCTTC
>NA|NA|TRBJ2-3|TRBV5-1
CASSLDAGAPDTQYF
TGCGCCAGCAGCTTGGACGCGGGGGCCCCAGATACGCAGTATTTT
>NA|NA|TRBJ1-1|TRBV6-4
CANATNTEAFF
TGTGCCAACGCGACTAACACTGAAGCTTTCTTT
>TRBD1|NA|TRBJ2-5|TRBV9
CASSISTGEEETQYF
TGTGCCAGCAGCATCTCGACAGGGGAGGAAGAGACCCAGTACTTC
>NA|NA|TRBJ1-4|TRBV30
CAWSVPGRGGEKLFF
TGTGCCTGGAGTGTCCCCGGTAGGGGAGGTGAAAAACTGTTTTTT
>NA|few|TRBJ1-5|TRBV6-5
CASSLSVYQPQHF
TGTGCCAGCAGCCTCAGTGTCTATCAGCCCCAGCATTTT
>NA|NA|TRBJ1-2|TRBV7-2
CASSLEGTPVRGYTF
TGTGCCAGCAGCTTAGAGGGGACACCGGTTCGAGGCTACACCTTC
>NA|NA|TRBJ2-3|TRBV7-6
CASSLVRGSIDTQYF
TGTGCCAGCAGCTTAGTTCGGGGGAGTATAGATACGCAGTATTTT